Following are 8 T cell receptor beta chains from one sample sequenced in a study of OX40 agonist ivuxolimab in advanced cancers. Some clones are missing from TCRdb's copy, which holds only in-frame ones; the method was immunoSEQ multiplex PCR. Of some 82,000 clones in the sample, about 94% are singletons; the top ten hold approximately 10%. Sequencing was performed on CD4+ or CD8+ T cells sorted from blood, taken in a trial of the OX40 agonist ivuxolimab. Every receptor here comes from an adult with an advanced solid tumor such as melanoma, head and neck, liver or kidney cancer.

This chain uses TRBV7-9 with TRBJ1-1; a possible D gene is TRBD1 (5 bases). The CDR3 sequence is 12 residues long. Germline CDR1 and CDR2: SEHNR and FQNEAQ (reference sequence). V was trimmed by 6 bases and J by 11 bases, leaving 16 bases between them. CDR3 DNA sequence: TGTGCCAGCAGGGGGGTCGCAGCGGAGGCTTTCTTT. Translated: CASRGVAAEAFF.

The genes are TRBV7-8 and TRBJ2-5; D ambiguous. This CDR3 region has 17 residues. The germline gives CDR1 SGHVS, CDR2 FQNEAQ. V shed 2 bases and J shed 3 bases, with 19 bases lying between them. The CDR3 here is CASSLLRWGLRKETQYF. In DNA form, the CDR3 reads TGTGCCAGCAGCTTACTGAGGTGGGGTCTGCGAAAAGAGACCCAGTACTTC.

CDR3 sequence (DNA): TGCAGCGTTGGGTTAGGAAACACCGGGGAGCTGTTTTTT. Protein: CSVGLGNTGELFF. The chain recombines TRBV29-1 with TRBJ2-2; D not certain. The V end lost 4 bases, the J end lost 2 bases, and 8 bases lay between the germline ends. This CDR3 has 13 amino acids. From germline, CDR1 is SQVTM and CDR2 ANQGSEA.

V usage is TRBV12-5 and J usage is TRBJ2-1; no clear D gene. This CDR3 has 12 amino acids. The V and J ends lost 6 bases and 6 bases respectively, with 9 bases between them. From germline, CDR1 is LGHNT and CDR2 FRNRAP. CDR3 nucleotide sequence: TGTGCTAGTGGCCGGGTGGGCAATGAGCAGTTCTTC. Translating gives CASGRVGNEQFF.

This clone occurred a few times. This chain joins TRBV9 and TRBJ2-3; D call uncertain. The germline V gene encodes CDR1 SGDLS and CDR2 YYNGEE. The CDR3 is 17 amino acids. Between the trimmed V and J ends, which lost 0 bases and 3 bases, there was a span of 17 bases. CDR3 amino acids: CASSVAAVEVSTDTQYF. CDR3 DNA: TGTGCCAGCAGCGTAGCTGCGGTCGAAGTTTCTACAGATACGCAGTATTTT.

The CDR3 DNA follows: TGTGCCAGCTCCTACCGGGGAGGGAGCTCCTACGAGCAGTACTTC. Amino acid sequence: CASSYRGGSSYEQYF. The rearrangement joins TRBV7-8 to TRBJ2-7, with 7 bases aligning to TRBD2. CDR1 and CDR2 from the germline V gene are SGHVS and FQNEAQ. V shed 8 bases, J shed 0 bases, and the junction held 10 bases outside the gene matches. This CDR3 is built from 15 residues.

This clone was seen just once. The CDR3 DNA sequence: TGTGCCAGCAGCTTAGCGCCGGGTATGGGGGAGACCCAGTACTTC. Amino acid sequence: CASSLAPGMGETQYF. The chain is built from TRBV7-2 and TRBJ2-5; D is ambiguous. Between the trimmed V and J ends, which lost 0 bases and 5 bases, there was a span of 13 bases. The CDR3 extends over 15 amino acids. The germline gives CDR1 SGHTA, CDR2 FQGNSA.

The V and J genes are TRBV4-3 and TRBJ2-1; 8 nucleotides agree with TRBD2. Germline CDR1 reads LGHNA; CDR2 reads YSLEER. The V and J ends lost 4 bases and 2 bases, in that order; junction bases with no gene match: 7. The CDR3 runs to 16 residues. DNA for the CDR3: TGCGCCAGCAGCCCCGAGGTAGCGGGACCCTACAATGAGCAGTTCTTC. Translated, it gives CASSPEVAGPYNEQFF.